These T cell receptor beta chains were read from a single sample in a study of OX40 agonist ivuxolimab in advanced cancers. Using immunoSEQ multiplex PCR, the repertoire was profiled, and TCRdb retains in-frame clones only, with some absent. The sample consists of roughly 65,000 clones, about nine tenths of them appearing once. The material sequenced was CD4+ or CD8+ T cells sorted from blood, taken in a trial of the OX40 agonist ivuxolimab. The origin of the receptors is an adult with an advanced solid tumor such as melanoma, head and neck, liver or kidney cancer. Each CDR3 is given with its conserved first and last residue. Fields, in order: V gene, CDR3 protein.

>TRBV11-1
CASSQANTRHTDTQYF
>TRBV6-1
CASDGSRQETQYF
>TRBV9
CASSVALTGEQFF
>TRBV4-3
CASSREGDTQYF
>TRBV4-1
CASSQAGQGASYGYTF
>TRBV6-5
CASGAAGNTIYF
>TRBV7-6
CASSLVGTSGGFFYNEQFF
>TRBV7-9
CASSPQGAGNQPQHF
>TRBV19
CASSSRTSSYNSPLHF
>TRBV30
CAWSVGQSYGYTF
>TRBV7-9
CASSLVALSSGNTIYF
>TRBV6-5
CASRDGGGHGETQYF
>TRBV5-8
CASSTSRTAGNTIYF
>TRBV7-2
CASSSPTLRGPSNSPLHF
>TRBV9
CASSVATRLAGGRREQFF
>TRBV19
CASSISALLGGHTF
>TRBV7-2
CASSLGVSRGQETQYF
>TRBV5-1
CASSLAGGTSQETQYF
>TRBV28
CASSLWRGYEQYF
>TRBV11-3
CASSLTGTGGDEQYF
>TRBV4-1
CASSQERDTQFRYGYTF
>TRBV18
CASSPPVTLAGEYFRETQYF
>TRBV11-3
CASSSDRDQPQHF
>TRBV5-4
CASSLVRTSGGVTDTQYF
>TRBV10-3
CAISESQTVATNEKLFF
>TRBV4-3
CASSQELGGNEQFF
>TRBV11-3
CASSSLAGGAPGELFF
>TRBV4-1
CASSPLGRGIEAFF
>TRBV5-1
CASRVGGDSSNQPQHF
>TRBV5-5
CASSLGGHTNTEAFF
>TRBV7-9
CASSLNRAQETQYF
>TRBV9
CASSVGGTGNQPQHF
>TRBV29-1
CSVTRGTGNKQFF
>TRBV7-9
CASSLREGMENTGELFF
>TRBV4-3
CASSQDRNARHHYGYTF
>TRBV7-9
CASSLRVDEQYF
>TRBV7-8
CASSPQQGGPNTGELFF